The text below deals with one T cell receptor beta chain. Antigen unknown. The data are from a study of cytomegalovirus exposure and HLA in healthy donors. General study findings and limits: The presence/absence work took it that sequencing depth was about the same across donors. Despite most TCR sequences being rare, some public TCRs occurred in many donors.

The PCR used 60 Vbeta and 13 Jbeta primers. TCRdb's table, derived via immunoSEQ multiplex PCR, lists solely in-frame clones and lacks some. The table shows under 200,000 clones, with 60% to 85% occurring only once. There are 15 residues in the CDR3. Germline V CDR1 and CDR2: MGHRA, YSYEKL. Trimming removed 0 bases from V and 6 bases from J; junction bases left unmatched: 6. The sample was PBMCs. V and J are TRBV4-1 and TRBJ1-2, with TRBD1 matching over 8 bases. This clonotype originated in a man aged 40-55 years in good health and CMV-seronegative. CDR3 nucleotides: TGCGCCAGCAGCCAAGAGGGCAGGGGGCCAAATGGCTACACCTTC. Amino acids: CASSQEGRGPNGYTF.